Only a few counts were recorded for the clone carrying this TCR beta chain. The antigen remains unidentified. This specimen comes from a study of vaccination and CD4 T cells after COVID-19. Study context: Timing of post-vaccine sample collection was a median about 79 days after dose two, with a range of 14 to 241.

An Oncomine TCR Beta short-read assay was used to sequence the DNA from cultured CD4+ T cells. From CD4+ T cells that had been cultured, genomic DNA was extracted. TCRdb re-called the PCR reads through MiXCR, storing one row per CDR3 protein. The sample includes some 16,000 distinct CDR3 sequences, under 80% seen only once; the top ten take around 12%. The CDR3 has 14 residues. In germline, CDR1 is SGHRS, CDR2 YFSETQ. Deletions cut 2 bases from V and 0 bases from J, with 7 bases between. Treatment here: roughly nine-day PBMC culture with coronavirus spike peptide pools or control peptides (ViraFEST assay). After expanding antigen-specific T cells with peptide pools, ViraFEST sequenced their TCRs.

This clonotype was obtained from a human donor who had recovered from COVID-19. What was sequenced was CD4+ T cells from blood, cultured in vitro. The rearrangement links TRBV5-1 to TRBJ2-3; no clear D. The CDR3 protein is CASSLERSTDTQYF. The DNA for the CDR3 is TGCGCCAGCAGCTTAGAACGGAGCACAGATACGCAGTATTTT.